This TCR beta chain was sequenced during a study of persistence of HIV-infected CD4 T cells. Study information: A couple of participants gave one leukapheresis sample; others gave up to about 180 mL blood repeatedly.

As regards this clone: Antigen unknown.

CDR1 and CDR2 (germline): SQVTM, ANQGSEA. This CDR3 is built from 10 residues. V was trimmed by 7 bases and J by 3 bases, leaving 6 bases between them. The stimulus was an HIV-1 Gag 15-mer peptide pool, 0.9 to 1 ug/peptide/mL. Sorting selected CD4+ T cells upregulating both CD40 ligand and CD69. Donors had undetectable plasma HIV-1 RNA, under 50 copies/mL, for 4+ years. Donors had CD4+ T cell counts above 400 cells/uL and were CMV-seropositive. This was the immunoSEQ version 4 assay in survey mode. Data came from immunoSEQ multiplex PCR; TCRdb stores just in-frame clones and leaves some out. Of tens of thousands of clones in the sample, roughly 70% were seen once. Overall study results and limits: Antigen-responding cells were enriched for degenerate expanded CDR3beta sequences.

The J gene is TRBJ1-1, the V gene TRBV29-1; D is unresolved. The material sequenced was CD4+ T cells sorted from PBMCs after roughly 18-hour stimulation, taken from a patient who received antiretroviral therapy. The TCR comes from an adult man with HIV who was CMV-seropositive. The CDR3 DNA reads TGCAGCGCTACCGACACTGAAGCTTTCTTT. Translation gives CSATDTEAFF. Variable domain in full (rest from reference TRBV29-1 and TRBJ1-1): SAVISQKPSRDICQRGTSLTIQCQVDSQVTMMFWYRQQPGQSLTLIATANQGSEATYESGFVIDKFPISRPNLTFSTLTVSNMSPEDSSIYLCSATDTEAFFGQGTRLTVV.